The following is a TCR beta chain sequence with its context. This record comes from a study of blood T cell repertoires in COVID-19. In the original analysis: For nucleated cells, counts were estimated from reference gene primer amplification. Profiled with immunoSEQ multiplex PCR; TCRdb holds only in-frame clones, not every one. V, J and clone size reflect that table, while D and trimming were determined from the DNA. The sample has over 200,000 clones; 92% are singletons. Germline lookup yields CDR1 SGHNT and CDR2 YYREEE (reference sequence). The ends lost 4 bases at V and 3 bases at J; junction bases unmatched: 2. The CDR3 is made up of 14 amino acids.

Sequencing was performed on peripheral blood. The clonotype comes from a man aged 25 to 40 with acute or convalescent COVID-19. The chain has TRBV5-4 and TRBJ2-7; 12 positions agree with TRBD2. The CDR3 region is CASSPGLAGYEQYF. The CDR3, as DNA: TGTGCCAGCAGCCCGGGACTAGCGGGCTACGAGCAGTACTTC.